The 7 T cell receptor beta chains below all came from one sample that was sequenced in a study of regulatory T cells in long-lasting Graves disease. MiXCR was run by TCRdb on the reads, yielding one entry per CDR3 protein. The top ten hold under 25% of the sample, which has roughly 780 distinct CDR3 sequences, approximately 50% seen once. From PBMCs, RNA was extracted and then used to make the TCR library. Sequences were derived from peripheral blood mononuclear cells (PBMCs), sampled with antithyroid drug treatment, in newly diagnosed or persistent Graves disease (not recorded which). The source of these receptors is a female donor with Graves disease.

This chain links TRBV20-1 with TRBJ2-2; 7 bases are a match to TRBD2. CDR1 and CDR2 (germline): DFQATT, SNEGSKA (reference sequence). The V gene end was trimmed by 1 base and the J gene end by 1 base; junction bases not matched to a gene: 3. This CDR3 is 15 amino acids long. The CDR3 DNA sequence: TGCAGTGCTAGAGTAGCGGGCCAGAACACCGGGGAGCTGTTTTTT. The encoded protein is CSARVAGQNTGELFF.

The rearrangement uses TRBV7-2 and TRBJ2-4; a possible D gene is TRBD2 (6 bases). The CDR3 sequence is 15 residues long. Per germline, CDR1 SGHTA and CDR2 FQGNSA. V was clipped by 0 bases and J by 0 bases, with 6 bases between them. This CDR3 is CASSLAGLAKNIQYF. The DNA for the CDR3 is TGTGCCAGCAGCTTAGCGGGACTAGCCAAAAACATTCAGTACTTC.

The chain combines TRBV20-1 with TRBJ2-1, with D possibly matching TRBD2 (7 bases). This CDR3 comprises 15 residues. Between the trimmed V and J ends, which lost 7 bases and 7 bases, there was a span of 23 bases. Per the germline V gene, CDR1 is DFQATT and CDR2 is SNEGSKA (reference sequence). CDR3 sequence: CSGRGLGGSVNEQFF. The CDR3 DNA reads TGCAGTGGTCGGGGGCTGGGAGGGAGTGTGAATGAGCAGTTCTTC.

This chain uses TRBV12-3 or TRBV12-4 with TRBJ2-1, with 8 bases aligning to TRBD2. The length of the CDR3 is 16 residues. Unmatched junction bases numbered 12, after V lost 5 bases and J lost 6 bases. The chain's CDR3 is CASSPLGLAGLNEQFF. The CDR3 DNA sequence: TGTGCCAGCAGTCCCCTGGGGCTAGCGGGCCTCAATGAGCAGTTCTTC.

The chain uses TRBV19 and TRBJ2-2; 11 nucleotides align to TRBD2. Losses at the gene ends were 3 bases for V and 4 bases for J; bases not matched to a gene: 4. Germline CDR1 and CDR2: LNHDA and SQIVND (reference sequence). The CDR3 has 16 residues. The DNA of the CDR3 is TGTGCCAGTAGTATGGGACTAGCGGTCCTCACCGGGGAGCTGTTTTTT. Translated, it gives CASSMGLAVLTGELFF.

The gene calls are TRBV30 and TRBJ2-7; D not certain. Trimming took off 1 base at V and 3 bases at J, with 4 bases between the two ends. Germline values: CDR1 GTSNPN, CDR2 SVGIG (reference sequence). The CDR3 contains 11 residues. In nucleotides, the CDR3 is TGTGCCTGGAGTGAATACTACGAGCAGTACTTC. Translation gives CAWSEYYEQYF.

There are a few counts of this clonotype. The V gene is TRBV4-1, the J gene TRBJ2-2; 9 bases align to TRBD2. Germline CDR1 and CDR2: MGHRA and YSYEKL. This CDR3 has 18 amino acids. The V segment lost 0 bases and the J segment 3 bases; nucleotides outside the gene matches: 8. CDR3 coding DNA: TGCGCCAGCAGCCAAGAAGGAGATAGCGGGAGATACACCGGGGAGCTGTTTTTT. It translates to CASSQEGDSGRYTGELFF.